A single sample is the source of the 9 T cell receptor beta chains below, sequenced in a study of regulatory T cells in long-lasting Graves disease. Time point denoted: newly diagnosed GD, antithyroid drugs for less than 3 months. Making the TCR library involved RNA that had been extracted from PBMCs. To make TCR beta libraries, researchers used iRepertoire HTBI primers and Arm-PCR of CDR3 regions. TCRdb fed the multiplex PCR reads into MiXCR, producing one record per CDR3 protein. The sample has 550,000 to 700,000 distinct CDR3 sequences; 15% to 20% are singletons. These data also featured in a second study, about T cells in Graves' hyperthyroidism and ophthalmopathy.

The specimen comprised peripheral blood mononuclear cells (PBMCs), sampled at new diagnosis, from a patient treated with antithyroid drugs. These receptor sequences come from a man younger than 35 with Graves disease.

V usage is TRBV10-3 and J usage is TRBJ1-1; D remains ambiguous. Germline CDR1 reads ENHRY; CDR2 reads SYGVKD. The CDR3 is 13 amino acids. Trimming took off 5 bases at V and 6 bases at J, with 13 bases between the two ends. For the CDR3, the DNA is TGTGCCATCAGTCAGACGGTGCACTCTGAAGCTTTCTTT. This sequence encodes CAISQTVHSEAFF.

This clonotype was observed many times. The chain couples TRBV6-2 or TRBV6-3 to TRBJ2-5; 14 nucleotides align to TRBD2. The CDR3 totals 16 residues. V gave up 7 bases and J gave up 4 bases; unmatched junction bases: 8. CDR1 is MNHEY, CDR2 SVGEGT, per germline. CDR3 protein: CASNHGGLAGGETQYF. DNA of the CDR3: TGTGCCAGCAACCACGGTGGACTAGCGGGAGGAGAGACCCAGTACTTC.

In this sample, this clonotype turned up many times. J is TRBJ2-3 and V is TRBV20-1, with D tentatively TRBD2 (5 bases). CDR1 is DFQATT, CDR2 SNEGSKA, per germline (reference sequence). V was cut by 0 bases and J by 2 bases, with 12 bases left in between. This CDR3 region has 15 residues. The CDR3 sequence is CSARDLERYTDTQYF. The DNA for the CDR3 is TGCAGTGCTAGAGATTTGGAGCGGTACACAGATACGCAGTATTTT.

This clonotype was recorded many times. A far larger clone is only one base removed, so a read error is likely. This chain connects TRBV3-1 to TRBJ2-7, with D perhaps matching TRBD1 (6 bases). V was trimmed by 2 bases and J by 7 bases, leaving 21 bases between them. The CDR3 has 16 amino acids. Germline V gives CDR1 LGHDT, CDR2 YNNKEL (reference sequence). CDR3 protein: CASSQWGRQAYNEQYF. CDR3 in DNA: TGTGCCAGCAGCCAATGGGGGCGACAAGCCTACAATGAGCAGTACTTC.

This clonotype was found many times. The V and J genes are TRBV11-1 and TRBJ2-7, with 7 bases fitting TRBD2. The V gene end was trimmed by 5 bases and the J gene end by 3 bases; junction bases not matched to a gene: 7. The length of the CDR3 is 14 residues. Germline V CDR1 and CDR2: SGHAT, FQDESV (reference sequence). The CDR3, as DNA: TGTGCCAGCAGCACCGGGGGGTCCGGCTACGAGCAGTACTTC. Translated: CASSTGGSGYEQYF.

This clonotype was counted ten times or more. This chain joins TRBV2 and TRBJ1-1; 9 nucleotides align to TRBD1. The CDR3 runs 13 residues. Unmatched junction bases numbered 4, after V lost 6 bases and J lost 5 bases. Germline assignment: CDR1 SNHLY and CDR2 FYNNEI. The DNA for the CDR3 is TGTGCCAGCAGGGGGGACAGGGATACTGAAGCTTTCTTT. It specifies CASRGDRDTEAFF.

This clonotype was detected only a few times. The chain couples TRBV10-3 to TRBJ1-4; D gene unclear. Germline CDR1 and CDR2: ENHRY and SYGVKD. The CDR3 consists of 14 residues. The germline V and J ends were trimmed by 5 bases and 2 bases, with 9 bases remaining between them. CDR3 amino acids: CAISRAATNEKLFF. CDR3 nucleotides: TGTGCCATCAGTCGGGCAGCCACTAATGAAAAACTGTTTTTT.

This chain links TRBV4-1 with TRBJ1-1; perhaps TRBD1 as D (5 bases). This CDR3 is 16 amino acids long. V lost 1 base to trimming and J lost 5 bases, with 17 bases between them. CDR1 and CDR2 (germline): MGHRA, YSYEKL. CDR3 region: CASSQGGEIGRTEAFF. CDR3 sequence (DNA): TGCGCCAGCAGCCAAGGGGGGGAAATCGGGAGGACTGAAGCTTTCTTT.

This clonotype appeared many times. The chain recombines TRBV29-1 with TRBJ2-3; 9 bases align to TRBD2. In germline, CDR1 is SQVTM, CDR2 ANQGSEA. The CDR3 loop spans 18 amino acids. Trimming at V came to 1 base and at J to 2 bases, leaving 13 bases not matched to a gene. The CDR3 DNA follows: TGCAGCGTTGAAGCCCAGCTGACTGCTAGCGGGACCACAGATACGCAGTATTTT. It codes for CSVEAQLTASGTTDTQYF.